Shown below are 31 T cell receptor beta chains from a single sample sequenced in a study of beta chain features in type 1 diabetes. Notes on the study in general: Among all four CD4+ subsets, Type 1 diabetes patients had TCRB CDR3s that were moderately but significantly shorter.

As every portion of the isolated RNA was reverse transcribed, the sequencing read expressed TCRB transcripts. The method was immunoSEQ multiplex PCR; TCRdb's version includes in-frame clones alone and lacks a portion of them. The repertoire holds about 300,000 clones, with roughly 13% as singletons. Antigen specificity for these receptors is unknown. Sequencing was carried out using naive CD4+ T cells from blood. The receptors shown here come from a woman between 18 and 29 years old with type 1 diabetes.

This clone was detected a few times. The chain couples TRBV30 to TRBJ2-3; 8 bases are a match to TRBD2. In germline, CDR1 is GTSNPN, CDR2 SVGIG (reference sequence). V lost 5 bases, J lost 3 bases, and 7 bases stayed unmatched. The CDR3 is made up of 14 amino acids. The CDR3, as DNA: TGTGCCTGGGACATTAGCGGGATAACAGATACGCAGTATTTT. It translates to CAWDISGITDTQYF.

This clone has only a few counts. The chain combines TRBV6-5 with TRBJ2-1; D is perhaps TRBD2 (6 bases). Trimming cost V 8 bases and J 4 bases, with 12 bases left between them. This CDR3 region has 13 residues. CDR1 and CDR2 from the germline V gene are MNHEY and SVGAGI. The CDR3 protein is CASSFGSYNEQFF. CDR3 DNA: TGTGCCAGCTCTTTCGGGAGTTACAATGAGCAGTTCTTC.

This sequence joins TRBV7-8 and TRBJ2-7, with a tentative D call TRBD1 (6 bases). The germline CDR1 and CDR2 sequences are SGHVS and FQNEAQ. This CDR3 is built from 15 residues. Between the trimmed V and J ends, which lost 2 bases and 3 bases, there was a span of 14 bases. In nucleotides, the CDR3 is TGTGCCAGCAGCTTAACCTGGACAGACCACTACGAGCAGTACGTC. It is translated as CASSLTWTDHYEQYV.

This clone was detected a few times. The genes are TRBV7-9 and TRBJ2-7, with 11 positions matching TRBD2. J was trimmed by 5 bases and V by 5 bases; bases with no gene match: 14. The CDR3 contains 17 residues. Germline V gives CDR1 SEHNR, CDR2 FQNEAQ (reference sequence). CDR3 region: CASSVVVGGLAGHEQYV. The DNA of the CDR3 is TGTGCCAGCAGCGTGGTCGTTGGAGGACTAGCGGGCCACGAGCAGTACGTC.

V is TRBV6-5 and J is TRBJ2-7; unclear D gene. Trimming cost V 0 bases and J 4 bases, with 13 bases left between them. Per the germline V gene, CDR1 is MNHEY and CDR2 is SVGAGI. The CDR3 has 15 residues. CDR3 loop: CASSYSRAGIYEQYF. The CDR3 region has the DNA TGTGCCAGCAGTTACTCCCGCGCAGGTATTTACGAGCAGTACTTC.

This clone was seen more than once but under ten times. The V and J genes are TRBV15 and TRBJ2-7; D ambiguous. Germline V gene sequence: CDR1 LNHNV, CDR2 YYDKDF (reference sequence). The CDR3 is 15 residues long. V lost 0 bases and J 3 bases, leaving 12 bases between the germline ends. CDR3: CATSRDGSLVYEQYF. The CDR3 DNA is TGTGCCACCAGCAGAGATGGTAGTCTGGTCTACGAGCAGTACTTC.

The chain uses TRBV5-1 and TRBJ1-2; D may be TRBD1 (6 bases). Germline assignment: CDR1 SGHRS and CDR2 YFSETQ. With 5 bases removed from V and 5 bases from J, the gap between germline ends came to 13 bases. CDR3 size: 13 residues. CDR3 nucleotides: TGCGCCAGCAGGGCCGGGACAAGTTATGGCTACACCTTC. It encodes CASRAGTSYGYTF.

This clone was detected a few times. V is TRBV2 and J is TRBJ1-2, with D tentatively TRBD1 (5 bases). Germline CDR1 and CDR2: SNHLY and FYNNEI. This CDR3 region has 13 residues. Trimming took 4 bases from V and 4 from J, leaving 10 bases between them. CDR3 sequence: CASSGGDLYGYTF. The CDR3 DNA is TGTGCCAGCAGTGGGGGGGACCTCTATGGCTACACCTTC.

The chain couples TRBV30 to TRBJ2-7; 10 nucleotides agree with TRBD1. Losses at the gene ends were 5 bases for V and 2 bases for J; bases not matched to a gene: 6. In germline, CDR1 is GTSNPN, CDR2 SVGIG (reference sequence). The CDR3 contains 14 residues. CDR3 residues: CAWLDRGRTYEQYF. Written as DNA, the CDR3 is TGTGCCTGGTTAGACAGGGGGCGAACCTACGAGCAGTACTTC.

This chain connects TRBV7-2 to TRBJ1-5; the D is unclear. Germline CDR1 is SGHTA and CDR2 is FQGNSA. The germline V and J ends were trimmed by 0 bases and 6 bases, with 6 bases remaining between them. The CDR3 loop spans 13 amino acids. The CDR3 DNA is TGTGCCAGCAGCTTAGCTTGGGCTCAGCCCCAGCATTTT. This translates into CASSLAWAQPQHF.

The CDR3 protein is CAWTYWEGMTEAFF. CDR3 sequence (DNA): TGTGCCTGGACCTACTGGGAGGGAATGACTGAAGCTTTCTTT. The chain joins TRBV30 to TRBJ1-1; D ambiguous. The V and J ends lost 4 bases and 5 bases respectively, with 17 bases between them. Germline lookup yields CDR1 GTSNPN and CDR2 SVGIG (reference sequence). The CDR3 contains 14 residues.

This clone turned up a few times. The chain carries TRBV7-2 and TRBJ2-7, with TRBD1 matching over 12 bases. Germline V gives CDR1 SGHTA, CDR2 FQGNSA. Germline trimming cut 3 bases from V and 6 bases from J; bases unmatched to any gene: 3. This CDR3 contains 14 residues. In DNA, the CDR3 is TGTGCCAGCAGCTTGGGGACAGGGGGCACCGAGCAGTACGTC. It yields the protein CASSLGTGGTEQYV.

This clone was picked up a small number of times. The chain combines TRBV29-1 with TRBJ1-3; no definite D call. The V and J ends lost 5 bases and 5 bases respectively, with 16 bases between them. The CDR3 contains 14 residues. The germline V gene encodes CDR1 SQVTM and CDR2 ANQGSEA. The CDR3 here is CSVQRLLSRNTIYF. As DNA, the CDR3 is TGCAGCGTTCAGAGGTTGTTGAGCAGAAACACCATATATTTT. Supplemented by reference TRBV29-1 and TRBJ1-3, the full variable domain reads SAVISQKPSRDICQRGTSLTIQCQVDSQVTMMFWYRQQPGQSLTLIATANQGSEATYESGFVIDKFPISRPNLTFSTLTVSNMSPEDSSIYLCSVQRLLSRNTIYFGEGSWLTVV.

This clone has just a few counts. The rearrangement uses TRBV20-1 and TRBJ2-1, with 10 bases lining up with TRBD2. There are 11 residues in the CDR3. V shed 2 bases and J 13 bases; nucleotides not matched to a gene: 2. Germline lookup yields CDR1 DFQATT and CDR2 SNEGSKA (reference sequence). As DNA, the CDR3 is TGCAGTGCTAGAACTAGCGGGAAACAGTTCTTC. Its protein is CSARTSGKQFF.

This rearrangement joins TRBV6-5 to TRBJ2-7, with 7 bases fitting TRBD1. The CDR3 has 14 residues. V lost 5 bases to trimming and J lost 4 bases; unmatched junction nucleotides: 8. CDR1 is MNHEY, CDR2 SVGAGI, per germline. In DNA form, the CDR3 reads TGTGCCAGCAGTGTAGGGACAGTGGGATACGAGCAGTACGTC. It translates to CASSVGTVGYEQYV.

This clone was detected only a few times. The rearrangement links TRBV7-2 to TRBJ2-1; 7 bases match TRBD1. The CDR3 length is 12 residues. Germline CDR1 is SGHTA and CDR2 is FQGNSA. Germline trimming cut 4 bases from V and 10 bases from J; bases unmatched to any gene: 4. CDR3 loop: CASSYSRGEQFF. CDR3 DNA: TGTGCCAGCAGCTATAGCAGGGGGGAGCAGTTCTTC.

The V call is TRBV5-6, the J call TRBJ1-3; D not resolved. Germline CDR1 and CDR2: SGHDT and YYEEEE. V dropped 1 base and J dropped 7 bases, with 9 bases sitting between them. This CDR3 is built from 13 residues. CDR3 sequence (DNA): TGTGCCAGCAGCTTGTATCAGGTTAACACCATATATTTT. It encodes CASSLYQVNTIYF.

The J gene is TRBJ2-5, the V gene TRBV19; 9 positions match TRBD1. Trimming took 7 bases from V and 6 from J; bases not matched to a gene: 6. This CDR3 contains 13 residues. Germline V lookup: CDR1 LNHDA, CDR2 SQIVND (reference sequence). This CDR3 reads CASTPDRGQTQYF. The DNA for the CDR3 is TGTGCCAGTACTCCGGACAGGGGCCAGACCCAGTACTTC.

The rearrangement joins TRBV19 to TRBJ2-3; 10 bases map to TRBD2. Germline V CDR1 and CDR2: LNHDA, SQIVND (reference sequence). CDR3 length: 16 residues. V was pared by 0 bases and J by 6 bases, with 6 bases of the junction left unmatched. CDR3 loop: CASSIDSGRAVDTQYF. In DNA form, the CDR3 reads TGTGCCAGTAGTATAGACAGCGGGAGGGCCGTGGATACGCAGTATTTT.

In its sample, this clone was seen a few times. The sample carries other DNA sequences with the same CDR3. This sequence joins TRBV28 and TRBJ1-2; TRBD1 is a possible D gene (5 bases). From germline, CDR1 is MDHEN and CDR2 SYDVKM. V was shortened by 3 bases and J by 4 bases, with 6 bases between the two germline ends. CDR3 size: 12 residues. As DNA, the CDR3 is TGTGCCAGCAGTTTTGACAGCTATGGCTACACCTTC. This translates into CASSFDSYGYTF.

The chain has TRBV7-9 and TRBJ2-5; possible D gene TRBD1, 7 bases. The V gene's germline CDR1 is SEHNR and CDR2 FQNEAQ (reference sequence). CDR3 length: 16 residues. Trimming took off 3 bases at V and 5 bases at J, with 19 bases between the two ends. Here the CDR3 reads CASSFIQGGMQETQYF. CDR3 DNA sequence: TGTGCCAGCAGCTTTATCCAGGGGGGAATGCAGGAGACCCAGTACTTC.

The rearrangement joins TRBV7-9 to TRBJ2-1; TRBD2 agrees at 7 bases. The germline gives CDR1 SEHNR, CDR2 FQNEAQ (reference sequence). The CDR3 has 15 residues. V shed 5 bases and J 6 bases; nucleotides not matched to a gene: 10. The CDR3 sequence is CASSLNAGLLNEQFF. DNA for the CDR3: TGTGCCAGCAGCCTCAACGCGGGACTACTCAATGAGCAGTTCTTC.

In this sample, this clone turned up a few times. V gene TRBV11-3 combines with J gene TRBJ1-1; TRBD1 aligns across 10 bases. The CDR3 is made up of 15 amino acids. CDR1 and CDR2 (germline): SGHNT, YENEEA. V dropped 1 base and J dropped 4; count of bases not matched to a gene: 3. CDR3 residues: CASSLGQGAGTEAFF. The CDR3 nucleotides read TGTGCCAGCAGCTTAGGACAGGGGGCGGGCACTGAAGCTTTCTTT.

The chain joins TRBV4-3 to TRBJ2-3, with TRBD2 matching over 8 bases. J was trimmed by 7 bases and V by 2 bases; bases with no gene match: 8. The CDR3 runs 15 residues. Germline V gene sequence: CDR1 LGHNA, CDR2 YSLEER. CDR3 sequence (DNA): TGCGCCAGCAGCCAAAACGGGGGGGGCACGAATACGCAGTATTTT. Protein: CASSQNGGGTNTQYF.

The chain is built from TRBV5-1 and TRBJ1-5; TRBD1 agrees at 8 bases. V shed 4 bases and J 4 bases; nucleotides not matched to a gene: 10. Germline lookup yields CDR1 SGHRS and CDR2 YFSETQ. This CDR3 region has 16 residues. The CDR3 loop reads CASSQTGGDGNQPQHF. The CDR3 coding sequence is TGCGCCAGCAGCCAAACAGGGGGTGATGGGAATCAGCCCCAGCATTTT.

J is TRBJ2-1 and V is TRBV5-1; 8 positions agree with TRBD2. The CDR3 is 16 amino acids. Per the germline V gene, CDR1 is SGHRS and CDR2 is YFSETQ. J gave up 3 bases and V 0 bases, and 5 bases lay outside the gene matches. The CDR3 loop is CASSLEGSGNYNEQFF. The DNA of the CDR3 is TGCGCCAGCAGCTTGGAGGGTAGCGGGAACTACAATGAGCAGTTCTTC.

This sequence joins TRBV30 and TRBJ1-3, with D perhaps matching TRBD1 (6 bases). CDR3 length: 17 residues. V shed 1 base and J shed 0 bases, with 16 bases lying between them. CDR1 and CDR2 from the germline V gene are GTSNPN and SVGIG (reference sequence). This CDR3 is CAWSDWGGGISGNTIYF. CDR3 DNA: TGTGCCTGGAGTGATTGGGGAGGGGGGATCTCTGGAAACACCATATATTTT.

The V and J genes are TRBV27 and TRBJ1-5, with D possibly matching TRBD1 (6 bases). The CDR3 runs to 13 residues. V was cut by 6 bases and J by 7 bases, with 13 bases left in between. CDR1 is MNHEY, CDR2 SMNVEV, per germline (reference sequence). For the CDR3, the DNA is TGTGCCAGCAGGGCAGGGGAGTTACAGCCCCAGCATTTT. Its protein product is CASRAGELQPQHF.

The chain uses TRBV7-6 and TRBJ1-2, with 7 bases lining up with TRBD1. The V gene's germline CDR1 is SGHVS and CDR2 FNYEAQ. The J segment lost 2 bases and the V segment lost 1 base, leaving 13 bases of the junction unmatched. The CDR3 consists of 18 residues. This CDR3 reads CASSLEAHFGTANYGYTF. The CDR3, as DNA: TGTGCCAGCAGCTTAGAAGCCCATTTTGGGACAGCGAACTATGGCTACACCTTC.

The J gene is TRBJ2-3, the V gene TRBV2; D ambiguous. This CDR3 region has 14 residues. The germline V gene has CDR1 SNHLY and CDR2 FYNNEI. V shed 11 bases and J shed 0 bases, with 15 bases lying between them. The CDR3 loop is CADRLTTSTDTQYF. The CDR3 coding sequence is TGTGCCGATAGACTTACGACTAGCACAGATACGCAGTATTTT.

The rearrangement links TRBV7-9 to TRBJ2-3; no definite D call. V lost 5 bases and J 2 bases, leaving 8 bases between the germline ends. The germline gives CDR1 SEHNR, CDR2 FQNEAQ (reference sequence). This CDR3 is 13 amino acids long. The CDR3 region has the DNA TGTGCCAGCAGCCAGGATCCCACAGATACGCAGTATTTT. It is translated as CASSQDPTDTQYF.